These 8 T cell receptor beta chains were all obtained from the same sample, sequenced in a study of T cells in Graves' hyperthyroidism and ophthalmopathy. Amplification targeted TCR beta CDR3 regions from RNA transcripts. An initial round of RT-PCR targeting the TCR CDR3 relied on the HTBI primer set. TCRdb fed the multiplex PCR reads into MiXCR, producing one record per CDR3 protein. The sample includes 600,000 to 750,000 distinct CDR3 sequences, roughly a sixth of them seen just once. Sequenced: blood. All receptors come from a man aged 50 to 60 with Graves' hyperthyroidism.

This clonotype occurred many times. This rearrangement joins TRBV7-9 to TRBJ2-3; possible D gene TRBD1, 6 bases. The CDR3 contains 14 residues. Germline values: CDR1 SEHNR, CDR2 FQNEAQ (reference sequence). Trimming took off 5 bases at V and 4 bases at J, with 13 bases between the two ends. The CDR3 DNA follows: TGTGCCAGCAGCCCAGACAGGAATCCAGATACGCAGTATTTT. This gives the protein CASSPDRNPDTQYF.

The CDR3 region is CASSIAPWTGKDGYTF. The CDR3 DNA reads TGTGCCAGTAGTATAGCCCCATGGACAGGGAAAGATGGCTACACCTTC. The V and J genes are TRBV19 and TRBJ1-2, with 8 bases lining up with TRBD1. Germline V lookup: CDR1 LNHDA, CDR2 SQIVND (reference sequence). The ends lost 1 base at V and 6 bases at J; junction bases unmatched: 10. This CDR3 spans 16 amino acids. The whole variable domain, filled in from reference TRBV19 and TRBJ1-2, reads DGGITQSPKYLFRKEGQNVTLSCEQNLNHDAMYWYRQDPGQGLRLIYYSQIVNDFQKGDIAEGYSVSREKKESFPLTVTSAQKNPTAFYLCASSIAPWTGKDGYTFGSGTRLTVV.

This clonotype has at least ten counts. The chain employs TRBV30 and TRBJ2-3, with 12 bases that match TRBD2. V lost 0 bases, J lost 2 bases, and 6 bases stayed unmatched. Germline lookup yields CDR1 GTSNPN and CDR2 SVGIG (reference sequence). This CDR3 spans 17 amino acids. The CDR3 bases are TGTGCCTGGAGTGTACGCGGACTAGCGGGAATCACAGATACGCAGTATTTT. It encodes CAWSVRGLAGITDTQYF. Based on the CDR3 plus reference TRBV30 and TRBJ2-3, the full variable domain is SQTIHQWPATLVQPVGSPLSLECTVEGTSNPNLYWYRQAAGRGLQLLFYSVGIGQISSEVPQNLSASRPQDRQFILSSKKLLLSDSGFYLCAWSVRGLAGITDTQYFGPGTRLTVL.

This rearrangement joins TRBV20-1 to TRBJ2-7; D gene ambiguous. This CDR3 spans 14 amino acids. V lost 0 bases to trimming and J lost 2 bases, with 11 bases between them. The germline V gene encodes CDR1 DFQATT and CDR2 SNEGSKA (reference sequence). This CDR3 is CSARDFYRAYEQYF. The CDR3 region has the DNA TGCAGTGCTAGAGACTTCTACAGAGCCTACGAGCAGTACTTC.

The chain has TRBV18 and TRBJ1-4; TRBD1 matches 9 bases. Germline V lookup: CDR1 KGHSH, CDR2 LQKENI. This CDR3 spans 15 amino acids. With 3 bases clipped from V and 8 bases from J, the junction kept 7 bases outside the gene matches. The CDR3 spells CASSPLQGAREKLFF. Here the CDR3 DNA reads TGTGCCAGCTCACCTCTACAGGGGGCTAGGGAAAAACTGTTTTTT.

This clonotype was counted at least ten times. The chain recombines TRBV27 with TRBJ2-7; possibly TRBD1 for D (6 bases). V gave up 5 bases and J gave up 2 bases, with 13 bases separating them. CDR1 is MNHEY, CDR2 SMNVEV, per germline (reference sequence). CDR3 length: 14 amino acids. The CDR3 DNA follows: TGTGCCAGCAGTCGCCGGGACAAACCCTACGAGCAGTACTTC. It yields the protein CASSRRDKPYEQYF.

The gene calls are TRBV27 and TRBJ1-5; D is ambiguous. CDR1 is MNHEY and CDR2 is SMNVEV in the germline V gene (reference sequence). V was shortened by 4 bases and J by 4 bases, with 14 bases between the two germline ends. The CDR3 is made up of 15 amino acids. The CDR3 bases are TGTGCCAGCAGTTCCCACCTTGGATCGAATCAGCCCCAGCATTTT. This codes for CASSSHLGSNQPQHF.

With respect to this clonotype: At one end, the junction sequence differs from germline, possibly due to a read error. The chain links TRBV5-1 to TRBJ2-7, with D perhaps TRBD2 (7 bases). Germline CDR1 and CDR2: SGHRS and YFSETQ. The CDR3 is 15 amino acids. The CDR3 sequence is CASSRGASASFEQYF. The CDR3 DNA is TGCGCCAGCAGCCGGGGGGCCAGCGCGTCCTTCGAGCAGTACTTC.